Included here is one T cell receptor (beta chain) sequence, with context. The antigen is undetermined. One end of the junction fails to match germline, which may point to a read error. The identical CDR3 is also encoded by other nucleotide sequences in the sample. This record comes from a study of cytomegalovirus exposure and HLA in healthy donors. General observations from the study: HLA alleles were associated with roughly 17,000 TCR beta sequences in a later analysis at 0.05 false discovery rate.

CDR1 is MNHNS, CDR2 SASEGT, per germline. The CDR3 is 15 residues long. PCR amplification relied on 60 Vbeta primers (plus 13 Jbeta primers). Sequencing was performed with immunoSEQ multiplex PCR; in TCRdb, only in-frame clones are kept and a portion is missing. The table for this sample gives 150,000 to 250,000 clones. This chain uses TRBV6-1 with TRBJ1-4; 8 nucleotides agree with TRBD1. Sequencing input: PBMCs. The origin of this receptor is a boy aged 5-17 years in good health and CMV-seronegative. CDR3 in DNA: TGTGCCAGCAGAGCCGGACAGGGAACCAATGAAAAGCTGTTTTTT. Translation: CASRAGQGTNEKLFF.